This T cell receptor (beta chain) derives from a study of T cell responses to AZD1222 COVID-19 vaccine. This CDR3 region has 12 residues. The germline V gene encodes CDR1 SGHDT and CDR2 YYEEEE. The V end lost 0 bases, the J end lost 8 bases, and 8 bases lay between the germline ends. Study-level findings and limits: Among the donors, most were white British and more were female, and clonal diversity was possibly underestimated.

Sequencing was performed with immunoSEQ multiplex PCR; in TCRdb, only in-frame clones are kept and a portion is missing. The table records roughly 82,000 clones, about 88% of them present only once. As concerns this clone: Its specificity is not known.

This chain links TRBV5-6 with TRBJ1-2, with a tentative D call TRBD1 (5 bases). The starting material was peripheral blood, obtained on day 0 of AZD1222 vaccination. This clonotype originated in an adult in good health. CDR3 nucleotides: TGTGCCAGCAGCTTGGTAGGGGACGGCTACACCTTC. Translation gives CASSLVGDGYTF. Combining the CDR3 with reference TRBV5-6 and TRBJ1-2 gives the whole variable domain DAGVTQSPTHLIKTRGQQVTLRCSPKSGHDTVSWYQQALGQGPQFIFQYYEEEERQRGNFPDRFSGHQFPNYSSELNVNALLLGDSALYLCASSLVGDGYTFGSGTRLTVV.